This TCR beta chain was profiled in a study of blood T cell repertoires in COVID-19. Study context: The United States, Italy and Spain supplied acute and convalescent COVID-19 samples. Sources were T cells, B-cell-depleted T cells, or PBMCs; the material itself was cDNA or gDNA.

This clone was counted a single time. Authors' methods: The assay estimated nucleated cells by amplifying reference gene primers. Repertoires were generated with immunoSEQ multiplex PCR, while TCRdb's copy carries only in-frame clones and drops some. For V, J and clone size, that table is used; D and trimming come from the DNA. Among roughly 100,000 clones listed, around 91% were seen once. The CDR3 is made up of 14 amino acids. The V gene lost 3 bases and the J gene lost 1 base, with 10 bases spanning the gap. Germline CDR1 and CDR2: SGHRS and YFSETQ. The sequenced sample consisted of peripheral blood. The TCR originated in an elderly woman with acute or convalescent COVID-19. This chain joins TRBV5-1 and TRBJ2-5; maybe TRBD1 (6 bases). CDR3 loop: CASSSGTIQETQYF. CDR3 in DNA: TGCGCCAGCAGCTCCGGGACAATCCAAGAGACCCAGTACTTC.